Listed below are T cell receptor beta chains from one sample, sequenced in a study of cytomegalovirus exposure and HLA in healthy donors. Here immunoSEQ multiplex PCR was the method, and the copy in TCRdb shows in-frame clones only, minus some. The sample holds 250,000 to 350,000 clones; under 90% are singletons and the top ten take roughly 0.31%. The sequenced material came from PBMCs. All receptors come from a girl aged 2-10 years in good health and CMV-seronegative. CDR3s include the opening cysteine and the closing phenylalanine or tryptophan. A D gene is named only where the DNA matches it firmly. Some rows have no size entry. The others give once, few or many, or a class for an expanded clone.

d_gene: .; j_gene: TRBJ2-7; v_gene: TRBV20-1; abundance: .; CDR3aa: CSATSGYEQYF; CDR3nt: TGCAGTGCTACGTCGGGCTACGAGCAGTACTTC
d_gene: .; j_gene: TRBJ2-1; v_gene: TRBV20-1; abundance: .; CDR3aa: CSASASERFF; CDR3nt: TGCAGTGCTAGTGCTAGCGAGCGGTTCTTC
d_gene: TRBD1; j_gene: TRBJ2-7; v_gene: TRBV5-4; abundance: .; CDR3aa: CASGQGAKSEQYF; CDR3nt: TGTGCCAGCGGACAGGGGGCGAAATCCGAGCAGTACTTC
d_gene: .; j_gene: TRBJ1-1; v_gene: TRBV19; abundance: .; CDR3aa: CATVGQLNTEAFF; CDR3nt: TGTGCCACCGTTGGACAGTTGAACACTGAAGCTTTCTTT
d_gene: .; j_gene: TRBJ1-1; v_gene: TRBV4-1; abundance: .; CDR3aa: CASSQNPGPMNTEAFF; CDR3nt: TGCGCCAGCAGCCAAAATCCAGGGCCCATGAACACTGAAGCTTTCTTT
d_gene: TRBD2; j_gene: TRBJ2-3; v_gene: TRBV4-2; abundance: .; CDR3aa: CASSPETRETQYF; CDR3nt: TGTGCCAGCAGCCCAGAGACGCGGGAGACGCAGTATTTT
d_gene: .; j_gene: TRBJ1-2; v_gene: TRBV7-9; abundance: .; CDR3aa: CASSLDEAARDGYTF; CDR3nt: TGTGCCAGCAGCTTAGATGAGGCAGCCCGGGATGGCTACACCTTC
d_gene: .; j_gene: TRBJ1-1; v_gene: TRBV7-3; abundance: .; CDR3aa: CASSPGVGEAFF; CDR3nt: TGTGCCAGCAGCCCCGGGGTGGGTGAAGCTTTCTTT
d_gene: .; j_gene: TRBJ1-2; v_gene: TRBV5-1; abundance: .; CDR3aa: CASSLGRQGLGYTF; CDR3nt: TGCGCCAGCAGCTTGGGCCGGCAGGGGTTGGGCTACACCTTC
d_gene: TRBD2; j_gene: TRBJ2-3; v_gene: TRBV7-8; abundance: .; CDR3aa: CASSLDLAGALSTDTQYF; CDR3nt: TGTGCCAGCAGCTTAGACCTAGCGGGAGCGTTAAGCACAGATACGCAGTATTTT
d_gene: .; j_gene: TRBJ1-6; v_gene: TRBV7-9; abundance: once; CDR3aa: CASSLAGGSPLHF; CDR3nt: TGTGCCAGCAGCTTAGCCGGGGGTTCACCCCTCCACTTT